This paragraph covers one TCR beta chain sequence. Some clones are missing from TCRdb's copy, which holds only in-frame ones; the method was immunoSEQ multiplex PCR. The sample includes tens of thousands of clones, more than 85% seen only once; the top ten take approximately 6.5%. The data are from a study of OX40 agonist ivuxolimab in advanced cancers. Cycle 7 day 1, cycle 4 day 1, and baseline were the timepoints at which blood was sampled. The sequenced sample was CD4+ or CD8+ T cells sorted from blood, obtained in a trial of the OX40 agonist ivuxolimab. The TCR originated in an adult with an advanced solid tumor such as melanoma, head and neck, liver or kidney cancer.

CDR3 region: CASSLVGGGTIYF. CDR3 sequence (DNA): TGTGCCAGCAGCTTGGTGGGTGGAGGGACCATATATTTT. This chain joins TRBV5-6 and TRBJ1-3, with no clear D. This CDR3 has 13 amino acids. CDR1 is SGHDT, CDR2 YYEEEE, per germline. Trimming took 0 bases from V and 10 from J, leaving 11 bases between them.